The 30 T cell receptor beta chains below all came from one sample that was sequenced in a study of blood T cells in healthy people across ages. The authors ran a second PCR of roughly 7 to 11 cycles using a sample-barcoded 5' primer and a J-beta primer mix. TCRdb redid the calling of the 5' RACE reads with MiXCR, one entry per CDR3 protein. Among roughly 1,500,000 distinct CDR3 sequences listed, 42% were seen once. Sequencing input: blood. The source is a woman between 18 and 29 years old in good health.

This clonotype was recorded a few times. This CDR3 reads CSVVRQGNEKLFF. DNA of the CDR3: TGCAGCGTTGTGAGGCAGGGGAATGAAAAACTGTTTTTT. The chain links TRBV29-1 to TRBJ1-4; TRBD1 is a possible D gene (6 bases). Per the germline V gene, CDR1 is SQVTM and CDR2 is ANQGSEA. V gave up 4 bases and J gave up 5 bases, with 11 bases separating them. The CDR3 has 13 amino acids.

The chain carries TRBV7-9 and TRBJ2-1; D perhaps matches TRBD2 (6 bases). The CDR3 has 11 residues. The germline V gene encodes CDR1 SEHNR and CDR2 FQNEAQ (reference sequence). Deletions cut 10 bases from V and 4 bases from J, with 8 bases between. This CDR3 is CATGEYNEQFF. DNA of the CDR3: TGTGCCACGGGGGAGTACAATGAGCAGTTCTTC.

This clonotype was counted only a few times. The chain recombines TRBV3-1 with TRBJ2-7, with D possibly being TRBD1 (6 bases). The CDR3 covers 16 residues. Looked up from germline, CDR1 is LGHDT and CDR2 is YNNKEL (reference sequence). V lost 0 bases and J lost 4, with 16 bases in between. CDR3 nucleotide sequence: TGTGCCAGCAGCCAAGATCAGGGATTAAGGGGGTACGAGCAGTACTTC. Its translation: CASSQDQGLRGYEQYF.

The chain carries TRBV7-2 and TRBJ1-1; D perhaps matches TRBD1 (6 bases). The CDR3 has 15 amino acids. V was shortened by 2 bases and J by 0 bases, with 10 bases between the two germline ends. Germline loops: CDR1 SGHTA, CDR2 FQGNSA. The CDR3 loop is CASSLLAGVNTEAFF. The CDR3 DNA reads TGTGCCAGCAGCTTATTGGCAGGGGTGAACACTGAAGCTTTCTTT.

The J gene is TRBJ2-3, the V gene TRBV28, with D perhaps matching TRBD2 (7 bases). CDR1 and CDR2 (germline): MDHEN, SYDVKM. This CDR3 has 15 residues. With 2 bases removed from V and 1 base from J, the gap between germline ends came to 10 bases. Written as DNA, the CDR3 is TGTGCCAGCAGTTTACGGGGGGCTGGCACAGATACGCAGTATTTT. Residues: CASSLRGAGTDTQYF.

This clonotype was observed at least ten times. Written as DNA, the CDR3 is TGCGCCAGCAGCGAAGGACTAGCGCTGAGCTCCTACGAGCAGTACTTC. Translating it yields CASSEGLALSSYEQYF. V usage is TRBV4-1 and J usage is TRBJ2-7; 9 bases are a match to TRBD2. Germline V gene data show CDR1 as MGHRA and CDR2 as YSYEKL. The CDR3 is 16 amino acids. The V segment lost 5 bases and the J segment 0 bases; nucleotides outside the gene matches: 8.

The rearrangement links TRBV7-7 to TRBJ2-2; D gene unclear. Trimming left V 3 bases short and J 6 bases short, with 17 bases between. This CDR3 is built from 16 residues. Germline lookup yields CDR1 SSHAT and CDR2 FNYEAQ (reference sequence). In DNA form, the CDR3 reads TGTGCCAGCAGCTTTCACCGAAGTAGCTGGGCCGGGGAGCTGTTTTTT. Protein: CASSFHRSSWAGELFF.

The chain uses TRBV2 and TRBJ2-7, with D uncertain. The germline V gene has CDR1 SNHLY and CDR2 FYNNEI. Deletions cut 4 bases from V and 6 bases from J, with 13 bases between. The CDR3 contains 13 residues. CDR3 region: CASSGLVTTEQYF. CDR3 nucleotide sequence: TGTGCCAGCAGTGGCCTGGTGACGACCGAGCAGTACTTC.

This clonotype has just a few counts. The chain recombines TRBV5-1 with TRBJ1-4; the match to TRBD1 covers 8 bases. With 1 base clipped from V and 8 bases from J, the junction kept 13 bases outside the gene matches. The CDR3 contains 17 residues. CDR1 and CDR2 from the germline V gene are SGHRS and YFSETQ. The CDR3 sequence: CASSLSLTGTGNEKLFF. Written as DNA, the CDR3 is TGCGCCAGCAGCTTGTCCCTCACCGGGACAGGTAACGAAAAACTGTTTTTT.

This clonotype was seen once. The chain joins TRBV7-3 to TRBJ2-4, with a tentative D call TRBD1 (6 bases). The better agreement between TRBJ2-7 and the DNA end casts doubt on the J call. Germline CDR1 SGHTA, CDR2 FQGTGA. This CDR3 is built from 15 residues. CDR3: CASSLKGEGSHEQYF. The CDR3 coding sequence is TGTGCCAGCAGCTTAAAGGGGGAAGGGAGCCACGAGCAGTACTTC.

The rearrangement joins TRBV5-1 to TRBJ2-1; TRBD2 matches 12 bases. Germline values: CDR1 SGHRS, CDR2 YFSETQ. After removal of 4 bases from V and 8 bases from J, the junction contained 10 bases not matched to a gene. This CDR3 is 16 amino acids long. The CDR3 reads CASSPPTSGGGDEQFF. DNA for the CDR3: TGCGCCAGCAGCCCGCCGACTAGCGGGGGTGGGGATGAGCAGTTCTTC.

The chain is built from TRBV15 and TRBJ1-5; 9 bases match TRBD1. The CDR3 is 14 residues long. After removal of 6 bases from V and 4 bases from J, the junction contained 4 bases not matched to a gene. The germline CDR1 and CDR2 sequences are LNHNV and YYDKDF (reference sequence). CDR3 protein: CATRRQGGNQPQHF. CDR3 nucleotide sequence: TGTGCCACCAGGAGACAGGGGGGAAATCAGCCCCAGCATTTT.

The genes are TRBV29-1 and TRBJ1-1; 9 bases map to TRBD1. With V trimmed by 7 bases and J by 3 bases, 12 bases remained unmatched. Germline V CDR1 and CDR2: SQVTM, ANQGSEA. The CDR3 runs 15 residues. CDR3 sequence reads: CSAFTPRDRDTEAFF. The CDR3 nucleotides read TGCAGCGCTTTCACTCCCCGGGACAGGGACACTGAAGCTTTCTTT.

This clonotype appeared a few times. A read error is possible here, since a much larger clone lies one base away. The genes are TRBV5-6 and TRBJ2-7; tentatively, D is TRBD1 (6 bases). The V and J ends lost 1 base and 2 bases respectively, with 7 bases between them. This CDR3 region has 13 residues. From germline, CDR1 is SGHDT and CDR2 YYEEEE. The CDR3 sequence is CASSLKGAYEQYF. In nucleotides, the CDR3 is TGTGCCAGCAGCTTGAAGGGGGCCTACGAGCAGTACTTC.

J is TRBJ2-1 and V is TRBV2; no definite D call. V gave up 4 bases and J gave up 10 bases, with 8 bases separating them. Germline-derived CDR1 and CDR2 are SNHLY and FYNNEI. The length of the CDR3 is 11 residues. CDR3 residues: CASSAYPEQFF. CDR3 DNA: TGTGCCAGCAGTGCCTACCCCGAGCAGTTCTTC.

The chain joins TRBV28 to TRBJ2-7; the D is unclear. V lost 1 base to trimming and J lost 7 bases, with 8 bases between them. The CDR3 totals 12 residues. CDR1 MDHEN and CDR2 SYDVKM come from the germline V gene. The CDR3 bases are TGTGCCAGCAGTTTATCTATGGGAGAGCAGTACTTC. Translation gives CASSLSMGEQYF.

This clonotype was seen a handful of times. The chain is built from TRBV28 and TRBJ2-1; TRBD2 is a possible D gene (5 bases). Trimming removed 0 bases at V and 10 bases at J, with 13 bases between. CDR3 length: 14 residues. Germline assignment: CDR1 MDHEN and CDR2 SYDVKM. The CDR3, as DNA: TGTGCCAGCAGTTTATGGGACTTGGGCTACGAGCAGTTCTTC. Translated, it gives CASSLWDLGYEQFF.

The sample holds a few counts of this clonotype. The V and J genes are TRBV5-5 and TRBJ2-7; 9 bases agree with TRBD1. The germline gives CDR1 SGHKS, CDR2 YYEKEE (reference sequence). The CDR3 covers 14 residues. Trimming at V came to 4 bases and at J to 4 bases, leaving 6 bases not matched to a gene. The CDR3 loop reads CASSPGQGMYEQYF. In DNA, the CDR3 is TGTGCCAGCAGCCCGGGACAGGGTATGTACGAGCAGTACTTC.

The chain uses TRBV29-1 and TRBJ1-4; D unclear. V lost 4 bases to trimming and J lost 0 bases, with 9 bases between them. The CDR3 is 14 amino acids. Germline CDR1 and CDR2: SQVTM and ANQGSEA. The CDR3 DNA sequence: TGCAGCGTTGTGGGGATGGCAACTAATGAAAAACTGTTTTTT. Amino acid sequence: CSVVGMATNEKLFF.

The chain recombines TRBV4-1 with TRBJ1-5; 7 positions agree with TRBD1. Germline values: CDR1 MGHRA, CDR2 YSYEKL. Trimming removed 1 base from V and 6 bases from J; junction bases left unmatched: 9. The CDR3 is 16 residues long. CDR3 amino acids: CASSQAGQRISQPQHF. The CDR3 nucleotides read TGCGCCAGCAGCCAAGCGGGACAGCGAATAAGTCAGCCCCAGCATTTT.

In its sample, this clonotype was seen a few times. Written as DNA, the CDR3 is TGCAGTGCGACAGAGCTGGGAGGGTATGGCTACACCTTC. It encodes CSATELGGYGYTF. The J gene is TRBJ1-2, the V gene TRBV20-1; a weak D match, TRBD1 (5 bases). The CDR3 contains 13 residues. Germline CDR1 is DFQATT and CDR2 is SNEGSKA (reference sequence). The V gene lost 6 bases and the J gene lost 5 bases, with 16 bases spanning the gap.

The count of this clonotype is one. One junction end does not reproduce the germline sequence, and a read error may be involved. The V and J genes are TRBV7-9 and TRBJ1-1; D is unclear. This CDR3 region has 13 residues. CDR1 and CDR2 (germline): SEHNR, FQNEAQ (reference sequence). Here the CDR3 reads CASSFLTVTEVFF. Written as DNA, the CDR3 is TGTGCCAGCAGCTTCCTCACGGTCACTGAAGTTTTCTTT.

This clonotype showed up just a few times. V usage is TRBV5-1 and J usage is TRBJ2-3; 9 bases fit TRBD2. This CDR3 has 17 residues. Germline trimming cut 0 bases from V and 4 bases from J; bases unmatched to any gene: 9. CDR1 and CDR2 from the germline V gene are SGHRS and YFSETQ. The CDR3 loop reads CASSLDVRGRAADTQYF. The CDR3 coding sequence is TGCGCCAGCAGCTTGGATGTCCGCGGGAGGGCGGCAGATACGCAGTATTTT.

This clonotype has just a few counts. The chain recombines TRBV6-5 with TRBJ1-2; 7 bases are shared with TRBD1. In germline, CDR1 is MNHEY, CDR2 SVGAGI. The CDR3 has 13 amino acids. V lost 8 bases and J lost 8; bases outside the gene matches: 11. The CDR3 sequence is CASSTGYRTGYTF. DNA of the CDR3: TGTGCCAGCTCGACAGGGTATAGAACGGGCTACACCTTC.

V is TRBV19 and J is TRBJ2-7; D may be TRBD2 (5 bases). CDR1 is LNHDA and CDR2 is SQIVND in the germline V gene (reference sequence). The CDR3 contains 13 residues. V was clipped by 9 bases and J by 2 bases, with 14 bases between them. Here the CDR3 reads CASRSAGAYEQYF. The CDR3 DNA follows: TGTGCCAGCCGAAGTGCCGGGGCCTACGAGCAGTACTTC.

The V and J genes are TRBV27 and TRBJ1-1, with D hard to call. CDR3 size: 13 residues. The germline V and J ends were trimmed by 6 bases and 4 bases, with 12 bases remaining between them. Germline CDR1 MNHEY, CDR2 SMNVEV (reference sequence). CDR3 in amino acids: CASSPGYGTEAFF. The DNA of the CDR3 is TGTGCCAGCAGCCCTGGGTATGGCACTGAAGCTTTCTTT.

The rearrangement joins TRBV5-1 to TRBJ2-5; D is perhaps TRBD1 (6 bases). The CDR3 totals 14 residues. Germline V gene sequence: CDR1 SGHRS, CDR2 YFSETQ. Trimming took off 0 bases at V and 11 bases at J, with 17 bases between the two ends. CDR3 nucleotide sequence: TGCGCCAGCAGCTTGGCGCAGGGGCGTGGGGAGCAGTACTTC. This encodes CASSLAQGRGEQYF.

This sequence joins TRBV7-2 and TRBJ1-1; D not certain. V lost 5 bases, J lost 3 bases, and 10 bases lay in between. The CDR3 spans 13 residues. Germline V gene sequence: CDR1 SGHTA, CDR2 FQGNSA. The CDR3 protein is CASSPGWDTEAFF. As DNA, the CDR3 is TGTGCCAGCAGCCCCGGTTGGGACACTGAAGCTTTCTTT.

The CDR3 loop is CASRQGGTNSPLHF. DNA for the CDR3: TGTGCCAGCAGACAGGGAGGAACCAATTCACCCCTCCACTTT. The V gene is TRBV25-1, the J gene TRBJ1-6; D is possibly TRBD1 (6 bases). The CDR3 sequence is 14 residues long. CDR1 and CDR2 (germline): MGHDK, SYGVNS. Trimming left V 6 bases short and J 7 bases short, with 13 bases between. Full variable domain (missing parts from reference TRBV25-1 and TRBJ1-6): EADIYQTPRYLVIGTGKKITLECSQTMGHDKMYWYQQDPGMELHLIHYSYGVNSTEKGDLSSESTVSRIRTEHFPLTLESARPSHTSQYLCASRQGGTNSPLHFGNGTRLTVT.

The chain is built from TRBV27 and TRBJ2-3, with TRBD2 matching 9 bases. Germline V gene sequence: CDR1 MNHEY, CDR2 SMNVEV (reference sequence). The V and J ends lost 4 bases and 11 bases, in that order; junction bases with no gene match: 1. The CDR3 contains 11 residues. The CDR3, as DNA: TGTGCCAGCAGTTCTAGCGGGGTGCAGTATTTT. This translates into CASSSSGVQYF.